The 6 T cell receptor beta chains presented below share a single source sample, sequenced in a study of radiotherapy plus CTLA-4 blockade in lung cancer. Clones were read by immunoSEQ multiplex PCR, and TCRdb kept only the in-frame ones, dropping some. The sample contains over 80,000 clones, around 87% of which appear only once. Here the sequenced sample was peripheral blood, taken from a patient treated with radiotherapy plus ipilimumab. These receptors were taken from a human donor with non-small cell lung cancer that progressed on radiotherapy plus ipilimumab.

This clone was seen a handful of times. The gene calls are TRBV19 and TRBJ2-4; 8 nucleotides line up with TRBD2. Germline V gives CDR1 LNHDA, CDR2 SQIVND (reference sequence). The CDR3 has 15 residues. V dropped 4 bases and J dropped 1; count of bases not matched to a gene: 3. The CDR3 spells CASSTGRAAKNIQYF. The CDR3 region has the DNA TGTGCCAGTAGTACCGGGAGGGCGGCCAAAAACATTCAGTACTTC. Variable domain in full (rest from reference TRBV19 and TRBJ2-4): DGGITQSPKYLFRKEGQNVTLSCEQNLNHDAMYWYRQDPGQGLRLIYYSQIVNDFQKGDIAEGYSVSREKKESFPLTVTSAQKNPTAFYLCASSTGRAAKNIQYFGAGTRLSVL.

V is TRBV30 and J is TRBJ2-4, with D perhaps TRBD1 (5 bases). Trimming took 0 bases from V and 9 from J, leaving 12 bases between them. There are 13 residues in the CDR3. Germline V gene data show CDR1 as GTSNPN and CDR2 as SVGIG (reference sequence). The CDR3 DNA follows: TGTGCCTGGAGTGTACCAGGGCCTGGCATTCAGTACTTC. It translates to CAWSVPGPGIQYF.

V gene TRBV27 combines with J gene TRBJ1-1; a weak D match, TRBD1 (5 bases). V was clipped by 0 bases and J by 4 bases, with 9 bases between them. CDR3 size: 14 residues. CDR1 is MNHEY and CDR2 is SMNVEV in the germline V gene (reference sequence). CDR3 nucleotide sequence: TGTGCCAGCAGTTTATCGGGCGGGGCCACTGAAGCTTTCTTT. Encoded protein: CASSLSGGATEAFF.

CDR3 in amino acids: CAISVGLAGNYEQYF. The CDR3 DNA reads TGTGCCATCAGTGTAGGGCTAGCGGGAAACTACGAGCAGTACTTC. The rearrangement links TRBV10-3 to TRBJ2-7, with 9 nucleotides matching TRBD2. The CDR3 consists of 15 residues. The germline V gene has CDR1 ENHRY and CDR2 SYGVKD. The trim removed 4 bases at V and 3 bases at J, leaving 7 bases unmatched.

The J gene is TRBJ1-1, the V gene TRBV4-1, with D possibly TRBD1 on 6 matching bases. The length of the CDR3 is 16 residues. Trimming pared 4 bases from V and 5 bases from J, leaving 20 bases between. The germline V gene encodes CDR1 MGHRA and CDR2 YSYEKL. The CDR3 loop reads CASSPGQGTGRTEAFF. The DNA of the CDR3 is TGCGCCAGCAGCCCGGGGCAGGGGACCGGTAGGACTGAAGCTTTCTTT.

The chain recombines TRBV6-5 with TRBJ1-2; a weak D match, TRBD1 (5 bases). The V gene's germline CDR1 is MNHEY and CDR2 SVGAGI. V was trimmed by 11 bases and J by 3 bases, leaving 13 bases between them. CDR3 length: 12 amino acids. The CDR3 sequence is CAAQGRDYGYTF. The DNA for the CDR3 is TGTGCCGCCCAAGGCAGGGACTATGGCTACACCTTC.